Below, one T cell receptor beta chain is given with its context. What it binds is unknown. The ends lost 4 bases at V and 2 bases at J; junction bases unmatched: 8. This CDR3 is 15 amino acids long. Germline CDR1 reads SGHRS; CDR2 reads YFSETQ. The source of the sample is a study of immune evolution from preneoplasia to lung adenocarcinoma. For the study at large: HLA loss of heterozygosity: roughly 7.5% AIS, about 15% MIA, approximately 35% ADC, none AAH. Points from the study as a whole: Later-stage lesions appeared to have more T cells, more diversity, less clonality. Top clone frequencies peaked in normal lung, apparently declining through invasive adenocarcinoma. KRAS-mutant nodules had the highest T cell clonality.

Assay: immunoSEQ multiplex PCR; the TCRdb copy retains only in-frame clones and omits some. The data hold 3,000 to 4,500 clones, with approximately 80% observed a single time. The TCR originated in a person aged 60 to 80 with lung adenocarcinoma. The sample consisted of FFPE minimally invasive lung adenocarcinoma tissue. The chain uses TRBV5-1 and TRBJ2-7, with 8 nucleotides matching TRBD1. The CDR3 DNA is TGCGCCAGCAGCCCGGGACAGGAGCCCACCTACGAGCAGTACTTC. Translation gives CASSPGQEPTYEQYF.